Below are 3 T cell receptor beta chains sequenced from a single sample in a study of CD8 T cells in Susac syndrome. Reverse transcription used roughly 0.45 to 1 ug RNA and random hexamers. MiXCR was run by TCRdb on the immunoSEQ multiplex PCR reads, yielding one entry per CDR3 protein. The data contain some 150,000 distinct CDR3 sequences, roughly 95% of them seen just once; the ten biggest clones take up about 0.17%. Sequenced: CD4+ T cells from PBMCs. The source is a human donor with Susac syndrome.

V and J are TRBV19 and TRBJ1-2; 8 bases line up with TRBD1. Germline V CDR1 and CDR2: LNHDA, SQIVND (reference sequence). V dropped 3 bases and J dropped 3; count of bases not matched to a gene: 6. The CDR3 covers 15 residues. The CDR3, as DNA: TGTGCCAGTAGTATCCAGGGGGCGGATCACTATGGCTACACCTTC. Protein sequence: CASSIQGADHYGYTF.

The rearrangement links TRBV20-1 to TRBJ2-7, with D tentatively TRBD1 (5 bases). V was shortened by 3 bases and J by 5 bases, with 11 bases between the two germline ends. The CDR3 is 12 residues long. In germline, CDR1 is DFQATT, CDR2 SNEGSKA (reference sequence). DNA of the CDR3: TGCAGTGCTAGGAACAGGATCAACGAGCAGTACTTC. Translating gives CSARNRINEQYF.

The V and J genes are TRBV29-1 and TRBJ2-4; 7 bases are a match to TRBD2. This CDR3 spans 19 amino acids. Germline CDR1 reads SQVTM; CDR2 reads ANQGSEA. Trimming cost V 5 bases and J 1 base; bases outside gene matches: 20. The CDR3 spells CSVSPQGGQGGTAKNIQYF. The CDR3 DNA follows: TGCAGCGTTAGCCCCCAAGGCGGGCAGGGAGGGACGGCCAAAAACATTCAGTACTTC.